This record covers a single T cell receptor (beta chain). The V gene's germline CDR1 is GTSNPN and CDR2 SVGIG (reference sequence). The CDR3 is 16 amino acids. The V end was cut by 0 bases, the J end by 6 bases, with 17 bases between. The data were taken from a study of blood T cell repertoires in COVID-19. The method was immunoSEQ multiplex PCR; TCRdb's version includes in-frame clones alone and lacks a portion of them. The sample records around 380,000 clones, 87% being singletons. Recruitment covered over 20 US areas and drew participants whose ages spanned roughly 18 to 100 years. Assignment of participants to cohorts was predicated upon participant-reported clinical history.

The chain joins TRBV30 to TRBJ2-2; TRBD1 is a possible D gene (6 bases). The sample taken for sequencing was PBMCs or T cells enriched from blood (not recorded which). The sequence derives from a man younger than 45 who had recovered from COVID-19. CDR3 sequence (DNA): TGTGCCTGGAGTGTGTACGGCCTCCAGGGGTCCGGGGAGCTGTTTTTT. Amino acid sequence: CAWSVYGLQGSGELFF.